The 31 T cell receptor beta chains reported below all come from one sample, sequenced in a study of T cells in Graves' hyperthyroidism and ophthalmopathy. Researchers amplified the TCR beta CDR3 regions from RNA transcripts. The TCR CDR3 first-round RT-PCR relied on the HTBI primer set. TCRdb reprocessed the multiplex PCR reads via MiXCR and lists one record per CDR3 protein. The sample includes around 690,000 distinct CDR3 sequences, approximately 15% of them seen just once. The sample comprised blood. These receptors were collected from a man between 50 and 59 years old with Graves' hyperthyroidism.

V usage is TRBV2 and J usage is TRBJ1-6; 7 positions agree with TRBD1. Trimming took 8 bases from V and 10 from J; bases not matched to a gene: 11. The CDR3 has 14 residues. Germline CDR1 SNHLY, CDR2 FYNNEI. Written as DNA, the CDR3 is TGTGCCAGCGGATGGGACAGACTGGAATCACCCCTCCACTTT. Translating gives CASGWDRLESPLHF.

This clonotype was seen repeatedly, ten times or more. One end of the junction fails to match germline, which may point to a read error. The genes are TRBV7-9 and TRBJ2-6, with 7 bases lining up with TRBD1. Germline loops: CDR1 SEHNR, CDR2 FQNEAQ (reference sequence). This CDR3 region has 16 residues. The CDR3 DNA follows: TGTGCCAGCAGCCGGGACAGAACTGCTGGTGCCAACGTCCTGACTTTC. Translation gives CASSRDRTAGANVLTF.

This clonotype was observed a few times. This chain uses TRBV7-9 with TRBJ2-1, with TRBD2 matching 11 bases. There are 15 residues in the CDR3. V shed 5 bases and J 8 bases; nucleotides not matched to a gene: 8. CDR1 and CDR2 from the germline V gene are SEHNR and FQNEAQ (reference sequence). Written as DNA, the CDR3 is TGTGCCAGCAGCCCGCTAGCGGGAGGCTGGGATGAGCAGTTCTTC. It encodes CASSPLAGGWDEQFF.

This clonotype appeared many times. The chain links TRBV28 to TRBJ2-5; the match to TRBD2 covers 7 bases. CDR3 length equals 14 residues. V was pared by 6 bases and J by 2 bases, with 6 bases of the junction left unmatched. The germline V gene has CDR1 MDHEN and CDR2 SYDVKM. Here the CDR3 DNA reads TGTGCCAGCAGGAGCGGGATGCAGCAAGAGACCCAGTACTTC. Residues: CASRSGMQQETQYF.

A few counts support this clonotype. The chain has TRBV15 and TRBJ1-2; maybe TRBD1 (6 bases). The germline gives CDR1 LNHNV, CDR2 YYDKDF (reference sequence). This CDR3 is built from 17 residues. With 3 bases removed from V and 0 bases from J, the gap between germline ends came to 17 bases. DNA of the CDR3: TGTGCCACCAGCAGGACCCGACAGGTCTCAGCTAACTATGGCTACACCTTC. This translates into CATSRTRQVSANYGYTF.

This clonotype turned up a few times. The J gene is TRBJ2-7, the V gene TRBV28; 7 bases are a match to TRBD1. CDR1 is MDHEN, CDR2 SYDVKM, per germline. This CDR3 contains 14 residues. V shed 6 bases and J 4 bases; nucleotides not matched to a gene: 9. This CDR3 reads CASRLRDRLYEQYF. In DNA form, the CDR3 reads TGTGCCAGCAGACTCAGGGACAGATTGTACGAGCAGTACTTC.

There are many counts of this clonotype. The genes are TRBV5-1 and TRBJ2-2; 7 nucleotides align to TRBD2. There are 15 residues in the CDR3. V was pared by 4 bases and J by 2 bases, with 5 bases of the junction left unmatched. Germline CDR1 reads SGHRS; CDR2 reads YFSETQ. The CDR3 DNA reads as TGCGCCAGCAGCGAGGCGGGAGAAAACACCGGGGAGCTGTTTTTT. Translated, it gives CASSEAGENTGELFF.

The sample holds a few counts of this clonotype. The rearrangement uses TRBV20-1 and TRBJ2-3; 9 nucleotides align to TRBD1. Trimming removed 4 bases from V and 7 bases from J; junction bases left unmatched: 12. The germline V gene has CDR1 DFQATT and CDR2 SNEGSKA (reference sequence). This CDR3 region has 15 residues. The CDR3 here is CSANSRDREAYTQYF. CDR3 coding DNA: TGCAGTGCTAACAGTCGGGACAGGGAGGCTTATACGCAGTATTTT.

This chain links TRBV24-1 with TRBJ2-5; TRBD2 aligns across 16 bases. The trim removed 4 bases at V and 2 bases at J, leaving 6 bases unmatched. Germline CDR1 KGHDR, CDR2 SFDVKD. This CDR3 comprises 18 residues. The DNA for the CDR3 is TGTGCCACCAGTGACACGGGACTAGCGGGAGGGTGGCAAGAGACCCAGTACTTC. Translating it yields CATSDTGLAGGWQETQYF.

This clonotype showed up just a few times. V usage is TRBV6-2 or TRBV6-3 and J usage is TRBJ2-1; maybe TRBD2 (6 bases). Trimming removed 2 bases at V and 9 bases at J, with 17 bases between. The CDR3 runs to 15 residues. The germline V gene has CDR1 MNHEY and CDR2 SVGEGT. CDR3 in amino acids: CASSYLVTSRSEQFF. CDR3 DNA sequence: TGTGCCAGCAGTTACCTGGTCACTAGCAGGAGTGAGCAGTTCTTC.

The table lists this clonotype with many counts. The V and J genes are TRBV7-3 and TRBJ2-1; 8 bases match TRBD2. The CDR3 has 15 residues. Germline CDR1 is SGHTA and CDR2 is FQGTGA. V was pared by 2 bases and J by 7 bases, with 7 bases of the junction left unmatched. CDR3 sequence reads: CASSLYGRLANEQFF. The CDR3 DNA sequence: TGTGCCAGCAGCTTATATGGGAGACTAGCGAATGAGCAGTTCTTC. The full variable domain, its missing parts supplied by reference TRBV7-3 and TRBJ2-1, is GAGVSQTPSNKVTEKGKYVELRCDPISGHTALYWYRQSLGQGPEFLIYFQGTGAADDSGLPNDRFFAVRPEGSVSTLKIQRTERGDSAVYLCASSLYGRLANEQFFGPGTRLTVL.

This clonotype was detected many times. CDR3 nucleotide sequence: TGTGCCAGCAGTTCCGGGACAGGGTCATATACGCAGTATTTT. Amino acid sequence: CASSSGTGSYTQYF. V is TRBV6-5 and J is TRBJ2-3; 9 positions match TRBD1. Germline V lookup: CDR1 MNHEY, CDR2 SVGAGI. The junction had 6 bases not matched to a gene; V was cut back by 4 bases and J by 7 bases. This CDR3 spans 14 amino acids.

This clonotype has more than one count but fewer than ten. As DNA, the CDR3 is TGCGCCAGCAGCTTGACCTGGGGATCGGGAGACGAGCAGTACTTC. Translation gives CASSLTWGSGDEQYF. This chain joins TRBV5-1 and TRBJ2-7, with a weak D call TRBD2 (6 bases). Trimming took 1 base from V and 5 from J, leaving 16 bases between them. This CDR3 has 15 amino acids. Germline V CDR1 and CDR2: SGHRS, YFSETQ.

This clonotype was seen repeatedly, ten times or more. The chain combines TRBV12-3 or TRBV12-4 with TRBJ2-2; TRBD2 agrees at 7 bases. The CDR3 extends over 16 amino acids. J gave up 7 bases and V 10 bases, and 18 bases lay outside the gene matches. The CDR3 DNA reads TGTGCCATCACCCCTGGCAGCGGGATGTTTGTCGGGGAGCTGTTTTTT. Amino acids: CAITPGSGMFVGELFF.

This clonotype was seen ten or more times. The rearrangement links TRBV3-1 to TRBJ2-3, with 7 bases aligning to TRBD1. CDR1 is LGHDT and CDR2 is YNNKEL in the germline V gene (reference sequence). The CDR3 is made up of 15 amino acids. V lost 2 bases to trimming and J lost 5 bases; unmatched junction nucleotides: 7. The CDR3 DNA follows: TGTGCCAGCAGCCAATTTACAGGGGCGGGAGATACGCAGTATTTT. Amino acids: CASSQFTGAGDTQYF.

The rearrangement joins TRBV18 to TRBJ2-2; possibly TRBD2 for D (6 bases). The germline CDR1 and CDR2 sequences are KGHSH and LQKENI. The CDR3 extends over 15 amino acids. The V end lost 6 bases, the J end lost 6 bases, and 17 bases lay between the germline ends. The CDR3 loop is CASSSTRGKAGELFF. DNA of the CDR3: TGTGCCAGCTCCTCGACTAGGGGCAAGGCCGGGGAGCTGTTTTTT.

The CDR3 bases are TGTGCCAGTAGATTACGGGAGACCGACAATGAGCAGTTCTTC. Translating gives CASRLRETDNEQFF. The chain recombines TRBV19 with TRBJ2-1; TRBD2 might be the D (6 bases). Germline V gene data show CDR1 as LNHDA and CDR2 as SQIVND (reference sequence). Trimming stripped 6 bases from V and 5 bases from J, with 14 bases between. The CDR3 covers 14 residues.

CDR3 DNA: TGTGCCAGCAGCCCGGGACGAGGAGGAGGTGAGCAGTTCTTC. Amino acid sequence: CASSPGRGGGEQFF. V is TRBV7-3 and J is TRBJ2-1; the D call may be TRBD1 or TRBD2 (5 bases each). The length of the CDR3 is 14 residues. Germline lookup yields CDR1 SGHTA and CDR2 FQGTGA. Trimming took 5 bases from V and 9 from J, leaving 17 bases between them.

This clonotype has a count of ten or more. The V and J genes are TRBV6-2 or TRBV6-3 and TRBJ2-1; TRBD1 agrees at 8 bases. This CDR3 is built from 17 residues. Trimming took 4 bases from V and 0 from J; bases not matched to a gene: 8. CDR1 is MNHEY and CDR2 is SVGEGT in the germline V gene. Written as DNA, the CDR3 is TGTGCCAGCAGTTTTGACAGGGGTGAAAGCTCCTACAATGAGCAGTTCTTC. Residues: CASSFDRGESSYNEQFF.

This clonotype was picked up many times. The chain joins TRBV3-1 to TRBJ1-3; D not certain. The CDR3 has 15 amino acids. The germline V gene encodes CDR1 LGHDT and CDR2 YNNKEL (reference sequence). Trimming left V 6 bases short and J 0 bases short, with 12 bases between. For the CDR3, the DNA is TGTGCCAGCAGACCTGGACCCGACTCTGGAAACACCATATATTTT. This codes for CASRPGPDSGNTIYF.

The chain has TRBV19 and TRBJ2-7, with 9 positions matching TRBD1. The CDR3 is 14 amino acids. V lost 1 base and J lost 4; bases outside the gene matches: 2. Germline lookup yields CDR1 LNHDA and CDR2 SQIVND (reference sequence). CDR3 loop: CASSIADRGYEQYF. Here the CDR3 DNA reads TGTGCCAGTAGTATAGCAGACAGGGGGTACGAGCAGTACTTC. Combining the CDR3 with reference TRBV19 and TRBJ2-7 gives the whole variable domain DGGITQSPKYLFRKEGQNVTLSCEQNLNHDAMYWYRQDPGQGLRLIYYSQIVNDFQKGDIAEGYSVSREKKESFPLTVTSAQKNPTAFYLCASSIADRGYEQYFGPGTRLTVT.

The chain employs TRBV27 and TRBJ2-7, with unresolved D. The V gene's germline CDR1 is MNHEY and CDR2 SMNVEV (reference sequence). CDR3 length: 13 residues. The germline V and J ends were trimmed by 3 bases and 2 bases, with 8 bases remaining between them. CDR3 sequence: CASSFPATYEQYF. DNA of the CDR3: TGTGCCAGCAGTTTCCCCGCTACCTACGAGCAGTACTTC.

This clonotype was counted ten times or more. A much larger clone sits a single nucleotide away, making a read error possible. This sequence joins TRBV11-2 and TRBJ1-2; D remains unclear. CDR1 is SGHAT, CDR2 FQNNGV, per germline. V dropped 4 bases and J dropped 4 bases, with 16 bases sitting between them. This CDR3 has 15 residues. The CDR3, as DNA: TGTGCCAGCAGCTCCATCTGGAAGGGAACCTATGGCTACACCTTC. This gives the protein CASSSIWKGTYGYTF.

This clonotype was detected a few times. This chain joins TRBV5-1 and TRBJ2-3; no clear D gene. Trimming removed 4 bases at V and 0 bases at J, with 12 bases between. The CDR3 length is 15 residues. Per germline, CDR1 SGHRS and CDR2 YFSETQ. CDR3 sequence reads: CASSRQEPSTDTQYF. The CDR3 DNA follows: TGCGCCAGCAGCCGCCAGGAGCCTAGCACAGATACGCAGTATTTT.

This clonotype was counted at least ten times. The CDR3 DNA reads as TGTGCCAGCAAAAGAGGGGGCTATGGCTACACCTTC. It is translated as CASKRGGYGYTF. This chain uses TRBV12-3 or TRBV12-4 with TRBJ1-2; TRBD1 might be the D (6 bases). The V and J ends lost 7 bases and 4 bases respectively, with 10 bases between them. This CDR3 is built from 12 residues.

This clonotype was recorded many times. V gene TRBV10-3 combines with J gene TRBJ1-2; tentative D call: TRBD1 (6 bases). Trimming shortened V by 10 bases and J by 4 bases, and 13 bases separated the two germline ends. In germline, CDR1 is ENHRY, CDR2 SYGVKD. The CDR3 extends over 12 amino acids. In nucleotides, the CDR3 is TGTGCCAGTACAGGGAGGGTCTATGGCTACACCTTC. Protein sequence: CASTGRVYGYTF.

This clonotype occurred a few times. The chain couples TRBV7-8 to TRBJ1-2, with a weak D call TRBD1 (5 bases). The CDR3 totals 14 residues. Germline V gives CDR1 SGHVS, CDR2 FQNEAQ. Trimming pared 1 base from V and 5 bases from J, leaving 11 bases between. Written as DNA, the CDR3 is TGTGCCAGCAGCTTAGAAAGGGCAGGGTATGGCTACACCTTC. This encodes CASSLERAGYGYTF.

The CDR3 protein is CAWRAGAWAKNIQYF. Here the CDR3 DNA reads TGTGCCTGGAGGGCCGGGGCGTGGGCCAAAAACATTCAGTACTTC. This chain links TRBV30 with TRBJ2-4; D is perhaps TRBD1 or TRBD2 (5 bases each). CDR3 length: 15 residues. V was trimmed by 3 bases and J by 1 base, leaving 13 bases between them. Germline V gene sequence: CDR1 GTSNPN, CDR2 SVGIG (reference sequence).

This clonotype was counted ten times or more. This chain joins TRBV7-9 and TRBJ2-1, with a weak D call TRBD2 (5 bases). CDR1 and CDR2 (germline): SEHNR, FQNEAQ (reference sequence). This CDR3 has 14 residues. V gave up 5 bases and J gave up 8 bases, with 16 bases separating them. The CDR3 here is CASSNPLMRDEQFF. CDR3 bases: TGTGCCAGCAGCAACCCCTTGATGAGGGATGAGCAGTTCTTC.

This clonotype was observed at least ten times. The V gene is TRBV19, the J gene TRBJ2-7; 9 positions agree with TRBD1. From germline, CDR1 is LNHDA and CDR2 SQIVND (reference sequence). Trimming at V came to 4 bases and at J to 3 bases, leaving 4 bases not matched to a gene. CDR3 size: 14 residues. The CDR3 reads CASSKGQGDYEQYF. CDR3 nucleotide sequence: TGTGCCAGTAGTAAGGGACAGGGAGACTACGAGCAGTACTTC.

To note about this clonotype: A much larger clonotype is one base distant, so this may be a read error. This chain links TRBV6-1 with TRBJ2-7; no clear D gene. The CDR3 runs to 12 residues. Germline V CDR1 and CDR2: MNHNS, SASEGT. CDR3 nucleotide sequence: TGTCCCAGCACACACGTCTCCTACGAGCAGTACTTC. This codes for CPSTHVSYEQYF.